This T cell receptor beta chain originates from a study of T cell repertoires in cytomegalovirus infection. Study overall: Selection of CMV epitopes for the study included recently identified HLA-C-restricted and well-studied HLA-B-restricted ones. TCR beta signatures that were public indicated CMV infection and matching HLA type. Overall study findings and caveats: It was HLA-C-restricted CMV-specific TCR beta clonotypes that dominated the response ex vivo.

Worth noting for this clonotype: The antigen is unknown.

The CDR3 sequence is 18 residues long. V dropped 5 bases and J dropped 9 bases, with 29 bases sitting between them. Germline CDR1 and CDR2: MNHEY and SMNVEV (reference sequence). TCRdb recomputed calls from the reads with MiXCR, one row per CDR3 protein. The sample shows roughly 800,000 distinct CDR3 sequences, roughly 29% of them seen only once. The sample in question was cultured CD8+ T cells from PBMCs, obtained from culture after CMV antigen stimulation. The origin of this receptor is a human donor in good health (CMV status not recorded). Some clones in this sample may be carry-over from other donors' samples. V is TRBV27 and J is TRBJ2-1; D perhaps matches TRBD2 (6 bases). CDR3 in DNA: TGTGCCAGCAGTCCGTTGACTAGAATCAACCGCCAATTCGCTGAGCAGTTCTTC. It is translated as CASSPLTRINRQFAEQFF.